These 11 T cell receptor beta chains share one sample of origin, sequenced in a study of post-analysis software for immune sequencing data (dated by TCRdb to between 2014 and 2017). On the study overall, not on this receptor specifically: Significantly higher frequencies in patients than in controls were found for a few TRBV segments, including TRBV5-6, TRBV5-1 and TRBV20-1.

The library was built by means of PCR. The sequencer listed for this sample is Illumina HiSeq 2500. To reduce PCR and sequencing biases, unique molecular identifiers were built into the TCR beta cDNA libraries. In TCRdb, the public reads were trimmed at Q25 with fastp and aligned with MiXCR, with productive beta chains retained. Entries that share a CDR3 protein sequence are merged under the most common genes and DNA. The sample yields 450,000 to 700,000 distinct CDR3 sequences; roughly 40% were counted once. Clones ranked in the top ten supply more than 1.5% of the sample. These receptors have no identified antigens. The sequenced sample was blood. These receptors were collected from a girl aged 5-17 years with multiple sclerosis.

This sequence joins TRBV9 and TRBJ2-7; D possibly corresponds to TRBD1 (6 bases). The germline gives CDR1 SGDLS, CDR2 YYNGEE. The V end lost 2 bases, the J end lost 6 bases, and 18 bases lay between the germline ends. The CDR3 sequence is 15 residues long. The CDR3 region has the DNA TGTGCCAGCAGCGTCGCGGACAGCCAACCCTGCGAGCAGTACTTC. Its translation: CASSVADSQPCEQYF.

In this sample, this clonotype turned up a few times. The chain recombines TRBV6-6 with TRBJ1-2; D gene uncertain. Germline lookup yields CDR1 MNHNY and CDR2 SVGAGI (reference sequence). The CDR3 is made up of 12 amino acids. Trimming pared 5 bases from V and 10 bases from J, leaving 14 bases between. CDR3: CASSPRARVYTF. CDR3 in DNA: TGTGCCAGCAGTCCAAGGGCCAGAGTCTACACCTTC.

The V gene is TRBV4-1, the J gene TRBJ2-3; TRBD2 agrees at 11 bases. Unmatched junction bases numbered 7, after V lost 4 bases and J lost 1 base. There are 17 residues in the CDR3. Germline values: CDR1 MGHRA, CDR2 YSYEKL. CDR3 loop: CASSRDQTSGGTDTQYF. The CDR3 bases are TGCGCCAGCAGCCGAGATCAGACTAGCGGGGGCACAGATACGCAGTATTTT.

This clonotype was picked up a small number of times. This chain links TRBV15 with TRBJ2-3; D unclear. The V gene lost 0 bases and the J gene lost 4 bases, with 2 bases spanning the gap. The germline CDR1 and CDR2 sequences are LNHNV and YYDKDF (reference sequence). The CDR3 runs to 12 residues. CDR3 residues: CATSRDSDTQYF. The DNA for the CDR3 is TGTGCCACCAGCAGAGATTCAGATACGCAGTATTTT.

This chain joins TRBV29-1 and TRBJ1-2, with 9 bases lining up with TRBD1. The CDR3 length is 14 residues. V lost 2 bases and J lost 6; bases outside the gene matches: 7. Germline loops: CDR1 SQVTM, CDR2 ANQGSEA. The CDR3 DNA reads as TGCAGCGTTGAATCATGGGACAGGGAGGATGGCTACACCTTC. Protein: CSVESWDREDGYTF.

This clonotype was counted a single time. The chain employs TRBV2 and TRBJ2-2; 12 nucleotides line up with TRBD1. Germline V gives CDR1 SNHLY, CDR2 FYNNEI. The length of the CDR3 is 15 residues. Losses at the gene ends were 6 bases for V and 7 bases for J; bases not matched to a gene: 6. The CDR3 DNA follows: TGTGCCAGCAGCCGGGACAGGGGGCTAGTCGGGGAGCTGTTTTTT. Encoded protein: CASSRDRGLVGELFF.

This rearrangement joins TRBV11-2 to TRBJ2-1; the D gene is possibly TRBD1 (6 bases). The germline V and J ends were trimmed by 3 bases and 0 bases, with 9 bases remaining between them. The CDR3 totals 15 residues. Germline V gene sequence: CDR1 SGHAT, CDR2 FQNNGV. CDR3 nucleotides: TGTGCCAGCAGCTTGCGACAGGTCTCCTACAATGAGCAGTTCTTC. Encoded protein: CASSLRQVSYNEQFF.

The chain links TRBV12-3 or TRBV12-4 to TRBJ2-4; possibly TRBD2 for D (5 bases). The J call may not be correct, given that the DNA end is closer to TRBJ2-7. The CDR3 is made up of 14 amino acids. The CDR3 coding sequence is TGTGCCAGCAGTTTAATTGGCAGGACTGACGAGCAGTACTTC. Its protein is CASSLIGRTDEQYF.

V is TRBV24-1 and J is TRBJ2-7; D unclear. V was cut by 2 bases and J by 7 bases, with 17 bases left in between. Germline V gives CDR1 KGHDR, CDR2 SFDVKD. The CDR3 extends over 15 amino acids. The CDR3: CATSDSVVGLGEQYF. CDR3 nucleotide sequence: TGTGCCACCAGTGATTCCGTAGTTGGATTGGGGGAGCAGTACTTC.

The chain couples TRBV5-1 to TRBJ2-1; possibly TRBD1 for D (6 bases). Germline CDR1 is SGHRS and CDR2 is YFSETQ. CDR3 length: 16 residues. Trimming removed 1 base at V and 7 bases at J, with 18 bases between. The CDR3 reads CASSLLGALSFNEQFF. The DNA of the CDR3 is TGCGCCAGCAGCTTGCTGGGGGCGCTGAGTTTTAATGAGCAGTTCTTC.

The chain combines TRBV20-1 with TRBJ2-5; tentatively, D is TRBD2 (5 bases). Germline V lookup: CDR1 DFQATT, CDR2 SNEGSKA (reference sequence). This CDR3 has 10 residues. V lost 7 bases, J lost 5 bases, and 8 bases lay in between. The CDR3 sequence is CSVWRETQYF. As DNA, the CDR3 is TGCAGTGTGTGGAGGGAGACCCAGTACTTC.